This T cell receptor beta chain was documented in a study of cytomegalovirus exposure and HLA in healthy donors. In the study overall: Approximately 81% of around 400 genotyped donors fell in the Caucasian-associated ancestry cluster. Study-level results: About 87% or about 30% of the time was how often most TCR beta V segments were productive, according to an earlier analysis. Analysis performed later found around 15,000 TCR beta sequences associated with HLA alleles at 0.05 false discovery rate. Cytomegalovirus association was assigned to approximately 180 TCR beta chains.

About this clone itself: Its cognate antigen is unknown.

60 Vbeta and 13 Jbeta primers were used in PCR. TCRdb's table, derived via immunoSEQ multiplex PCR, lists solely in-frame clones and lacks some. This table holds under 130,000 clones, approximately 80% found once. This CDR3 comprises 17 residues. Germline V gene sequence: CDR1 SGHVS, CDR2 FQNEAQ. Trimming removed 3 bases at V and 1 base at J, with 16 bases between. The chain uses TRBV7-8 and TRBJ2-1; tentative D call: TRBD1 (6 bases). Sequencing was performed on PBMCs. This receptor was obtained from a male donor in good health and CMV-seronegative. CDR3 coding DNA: TGTGCCAGCAGCTTCAGGGGATGGGGAGAATCCTACAATGAGCAGTTCTTC. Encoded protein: CASSFRGWGESYNEQFF.